The sequence of this TCR beta chain was determined in a study of T cells after yellow fever vaccination. General observations from the study: Abundant clonotypes from the bulk population could have been carried over as contaminants into FACS-sorted repertoires.

For this clonotype: Its specificity is not known.

The germline V and J ends were trimmed by 1 base and 3 bases, with 12 bases remaining between them. The CDR3 is made up of 15 amino acids. Germline V gene sequence: CDR1 MNHEY, CDR2 SVGEGT. Each CDR3 protein gets one entry after TCRdb re-called the 5' RACE reads with MiXCR. The sample holds around 590,000 distinct CDR3 sequences; around an eighth are singletons and the top ten take 14% to 15%. The source is a man aged 25-45 years who received the YFV17D yellow fever vaccine. The J gene is TRBJ1-1, the V gene TRBV6-2 or TRBV6-3, with D perhaps TRBD1 (5 bases). The sample in question was PBMCs, obtained on the day of the yellow fever booster vaccination. The CDR3 loop is CASSYFSGTDTEAFF. The CDR3 DNA sequence: TGTGCCAGCAGTTACTTTTCAGGGACGGACACTGAAGCTTTCTTT.